Reported below is one T cell receptor beta chain. What it binds is unknown. Use of 60 Vbeta and 13 Jbeta primers characterized the PCR. Libraries were prepared by immunoSEQ multiplex PCR; TCRdb keeps only in-frame clonotypes and omits some of them. Reported are 77,000 or so clones; the ten largest clones contain about 4.6%. The source of the sample is a study of cytomegalovirus exposure and HLA in healthy donors. Study outcomes and limitations: CMV antigen specificity was confirmed in vitro for a few CMV-associated chains.

The junction had 7 bases not matched to a gene; V was cut back by 1 base and J by 4 bases. Germline V gene sequence: CDR1 KGHSH, CDR2 LQKENI. This CDR3 contains 16 residues. This chain connects TRBV18 to TRBJ1-5, with TRBD1 identical over 7 bases. Sequenced input: PBMCs. The sequence was obtained from a man between 25 and 39 years old in good health and CMV-seronegative. CDR3 DNA: TGTGCCAGCTCACCACAGGCAGGGGGTCGTAATCAGCCCCAGCATTTT. It is translated as CASSPQAGGRNQPQHF.